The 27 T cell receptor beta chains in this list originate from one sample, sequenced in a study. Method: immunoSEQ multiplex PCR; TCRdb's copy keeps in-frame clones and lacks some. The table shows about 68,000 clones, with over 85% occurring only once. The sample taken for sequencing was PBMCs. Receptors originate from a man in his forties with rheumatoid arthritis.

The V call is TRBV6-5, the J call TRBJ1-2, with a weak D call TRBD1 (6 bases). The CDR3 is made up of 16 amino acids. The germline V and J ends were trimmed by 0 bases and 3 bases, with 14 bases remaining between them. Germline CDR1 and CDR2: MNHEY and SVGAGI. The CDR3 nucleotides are TGTGCCAGCAGTTACTCGGGGGGGCGCCGAGACTATGGCTACACCTTC. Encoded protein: CASSYSGGRRDYGYTF.

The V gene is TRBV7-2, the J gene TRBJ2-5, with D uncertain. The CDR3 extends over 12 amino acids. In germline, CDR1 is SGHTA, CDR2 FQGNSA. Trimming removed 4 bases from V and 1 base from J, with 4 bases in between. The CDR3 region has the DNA TGTGCCAGCAGCTACGCCCAAGAGACCCAGTACTTC. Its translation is CASSYAQETQYF.

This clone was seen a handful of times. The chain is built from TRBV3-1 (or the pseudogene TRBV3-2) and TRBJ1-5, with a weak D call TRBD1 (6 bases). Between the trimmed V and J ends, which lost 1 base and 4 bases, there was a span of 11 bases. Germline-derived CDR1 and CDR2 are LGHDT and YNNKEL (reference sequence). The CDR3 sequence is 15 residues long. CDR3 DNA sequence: TGTGCCAGCAGCCAAGGGGGGACAAGTAATCAGCCCCAGCATTTT. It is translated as CASSQGGTSNQPQHF.

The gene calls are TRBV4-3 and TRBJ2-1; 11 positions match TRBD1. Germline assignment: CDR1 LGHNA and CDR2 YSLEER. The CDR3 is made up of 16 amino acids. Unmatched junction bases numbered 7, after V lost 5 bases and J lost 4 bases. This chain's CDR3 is CASSKGGTGGYNEQFF. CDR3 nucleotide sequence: TGCGCCAGCAGCAAGGGTGGGACAGGGGGTTACAATGAGCAGTTCTTC.

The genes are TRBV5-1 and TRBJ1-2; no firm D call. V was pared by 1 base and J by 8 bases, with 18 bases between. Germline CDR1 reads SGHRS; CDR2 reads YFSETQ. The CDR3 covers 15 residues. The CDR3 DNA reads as TGCGCCAGCAGCTTGACAACCTCCGGGCCCCGGGGCTACACCTTC. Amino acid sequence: CASSLTTSGPRGYTF.

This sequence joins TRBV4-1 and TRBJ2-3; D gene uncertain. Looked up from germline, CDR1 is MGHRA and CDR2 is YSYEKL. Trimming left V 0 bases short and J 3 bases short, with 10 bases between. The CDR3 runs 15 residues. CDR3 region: CASSQEVAMTDTQYF. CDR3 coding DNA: TGCGCCAGCAGCCAAGAGGTGGCTATGACAGATACGCAGTATTTT.

CDR3 region: CASSVASQPYEQYF. CDR3 bases: TGTGCCAGCAGCGTAGCATCGCAGCCCTACGAGCAGTACTTC. The V and J genes are TRBV9 and TRBJ2-7, with D unclear. Per the germline V gene, CDR1 is SGDLS and CDR2 is YYNGEE. This CDR3 region has 14 residues. Trimming stripped 0 bases from V and 2 bases from J, with 9 bases between.

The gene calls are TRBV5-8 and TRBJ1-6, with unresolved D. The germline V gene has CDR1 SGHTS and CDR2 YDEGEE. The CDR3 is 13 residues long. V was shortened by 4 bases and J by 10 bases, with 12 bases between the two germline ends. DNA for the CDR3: TGTGCCAGCAGCCAGAGCCGTGGGTCACCCCTCCACTTT. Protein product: CASSQSRGSPLHF.

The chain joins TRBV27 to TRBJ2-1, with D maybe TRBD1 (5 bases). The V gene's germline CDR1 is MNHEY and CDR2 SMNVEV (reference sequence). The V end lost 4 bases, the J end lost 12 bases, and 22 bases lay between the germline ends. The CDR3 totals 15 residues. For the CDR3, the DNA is TGTGCCAGCAGTTCCCGGTCACCTAGGGGTCAGGTGCAGTTCTTC. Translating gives CASSSRSPRGQVQFF.

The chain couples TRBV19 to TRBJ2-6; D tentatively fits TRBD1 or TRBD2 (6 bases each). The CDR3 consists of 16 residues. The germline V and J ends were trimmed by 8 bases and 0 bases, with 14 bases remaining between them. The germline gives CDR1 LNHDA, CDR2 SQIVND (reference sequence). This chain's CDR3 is CASAGQILSGANVLTF. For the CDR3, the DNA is TGTGCCAGTGCGGGACAAATTCTCTCTGGGGCCAACGTCCTGACTTTC.

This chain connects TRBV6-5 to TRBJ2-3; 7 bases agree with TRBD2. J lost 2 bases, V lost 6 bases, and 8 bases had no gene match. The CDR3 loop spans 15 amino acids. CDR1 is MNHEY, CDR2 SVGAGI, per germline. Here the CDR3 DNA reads TGTGCCAGCAGCTTTAGCGGGCGACCCACAGATACGCAGTATTTT. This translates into CASSFSGRPTDTQYF.

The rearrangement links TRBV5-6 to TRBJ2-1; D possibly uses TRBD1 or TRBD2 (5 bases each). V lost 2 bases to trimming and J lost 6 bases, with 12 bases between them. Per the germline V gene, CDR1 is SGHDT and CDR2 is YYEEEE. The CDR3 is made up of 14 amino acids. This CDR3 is CASSFISGANEQFF. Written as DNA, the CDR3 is TGTGCCAGCAGCTTTATATCCGGGGCCAATGAGCAGTTCTTC.

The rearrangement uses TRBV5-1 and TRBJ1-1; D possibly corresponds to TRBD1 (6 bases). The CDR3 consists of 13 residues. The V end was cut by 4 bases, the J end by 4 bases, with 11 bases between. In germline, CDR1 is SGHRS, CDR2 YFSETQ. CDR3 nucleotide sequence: TGCGCCAGCAGCACACAGGGACCCACTGAAGCTTTCTTT. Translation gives CASSTQGPTEAFF.

The CDR3 is CAWLTGKAGANVLTF. In DNA form, the CDR3 reads TGTGCCTGGCTGACAGGGAAGGCTGGGGCCAACGTCCTGACTTTC. This chain links TRBV30 with TRBJ2-6, with 7 nucleotides matching TRBD1. The CDR3 runs to 15 residues. With 5 bases clipped from V and 2 bases from J, the junction kept 6 bases outside the gene matches. Per germline, CDR1 GTSNPN and CDR2 SVGIG (reference sequence).

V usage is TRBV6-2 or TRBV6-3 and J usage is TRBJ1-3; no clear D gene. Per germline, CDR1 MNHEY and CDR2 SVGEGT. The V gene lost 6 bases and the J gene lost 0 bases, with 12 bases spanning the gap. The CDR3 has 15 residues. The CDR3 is CASSDTTYSGNTIYF. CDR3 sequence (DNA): TGTGCCAGCAGCGACACGACCTACTCTGGAAACACCATATATTTT.

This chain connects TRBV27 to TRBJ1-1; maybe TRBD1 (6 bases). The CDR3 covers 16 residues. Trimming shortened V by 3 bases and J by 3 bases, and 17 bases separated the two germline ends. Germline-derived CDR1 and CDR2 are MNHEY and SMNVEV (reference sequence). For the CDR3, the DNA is TGTGCCAGCAGTTTTGGGGGCGCTAAATCCTACACTGAAGCTTTCTTT. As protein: CASSFGGAKSYTEAFF.

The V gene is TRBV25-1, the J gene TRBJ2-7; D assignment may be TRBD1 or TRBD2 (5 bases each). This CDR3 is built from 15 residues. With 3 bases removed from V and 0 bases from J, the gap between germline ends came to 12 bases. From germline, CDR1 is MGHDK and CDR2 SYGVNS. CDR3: CASSDRDGSSYEQYF. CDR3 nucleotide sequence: TGTGCCAGCAGTGATCGGGACGGCAGCTCCTACGAGCAGTACTTC.

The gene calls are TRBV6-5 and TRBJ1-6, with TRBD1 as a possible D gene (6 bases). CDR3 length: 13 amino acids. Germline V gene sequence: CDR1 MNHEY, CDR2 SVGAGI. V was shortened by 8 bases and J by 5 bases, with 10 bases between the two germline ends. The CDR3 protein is CASQGIDNSPLHF. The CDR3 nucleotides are TGTGCCAGCCAGGGGATCGATAATTCACCCCTCCACTTT.

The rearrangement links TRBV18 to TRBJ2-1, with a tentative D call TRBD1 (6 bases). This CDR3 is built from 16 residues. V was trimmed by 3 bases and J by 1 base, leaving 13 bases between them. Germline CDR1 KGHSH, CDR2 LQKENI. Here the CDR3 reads CASSPFAGASYNEQFF. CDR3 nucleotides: TGTGCCAGCTCACCGTTTGCAGGGGCGTCCTACAATGAGCAGTTCTTC. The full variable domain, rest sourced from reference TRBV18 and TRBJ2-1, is NAGVMQNPRHLVRRRGQEARLRCSPMKGHSHVYWYRQLPEEGLKFMVYLQKENIIDESGMPKERFSAEFPKEGPSILRIQQVVRGDSAAYFCASSPFAGASYNEQFFGPGTRLTVL.

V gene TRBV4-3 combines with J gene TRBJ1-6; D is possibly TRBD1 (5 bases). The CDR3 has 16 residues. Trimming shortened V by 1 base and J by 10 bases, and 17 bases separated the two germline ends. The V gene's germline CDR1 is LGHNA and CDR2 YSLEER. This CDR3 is CASSQVVGAFDSPLHF. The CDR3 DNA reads TGCGCCAGCAGCCAAGTGGTAGGGGCTTTTGACTCACCCCTCCACTTT.

CDR3 coding DNA: TGTGCCAGCAGCGTACCAGAGACAGGGTTAGGCCGGGAGCTGTTTTTT. As protein: CASSVPETGLGRELFF. The chain combines TRBV9 with TRBJ2-2, with 7 bases fitting TRBD1. The CDR3 has 16 amino acids. CDR1 is SGDLS, CDR2 YYNGEE, per germline. The junction had 12 bases not matched to a gene; V was cut back by 1 base and J by 9 bases.

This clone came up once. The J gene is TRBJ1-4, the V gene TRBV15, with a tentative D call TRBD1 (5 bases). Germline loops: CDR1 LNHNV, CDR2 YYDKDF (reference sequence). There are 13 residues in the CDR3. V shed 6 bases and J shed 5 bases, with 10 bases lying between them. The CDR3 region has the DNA TGTGCCACCAGGTTGGGGCCAAATGAAAAACTGTTTTTT. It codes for CATRLGPNEKLFF.

The CDR3 reads CATRGRTGDEQFF. CDR3 coding DNA: TGCGCCACCAGGGGACGGACTGGTGATGAGCAGTTCTTC. V and J are TRBV5-1 and TRBJ2-1; perhaps TRBD1 as D (6 bases). Germline V CDR1 and CDR2: SGHRS, YFSETQ. The CDR3 sequence is 13 residues long. With 9 bases removed from V and 8 bases from J, the gap between germline ends came to 18 bases.

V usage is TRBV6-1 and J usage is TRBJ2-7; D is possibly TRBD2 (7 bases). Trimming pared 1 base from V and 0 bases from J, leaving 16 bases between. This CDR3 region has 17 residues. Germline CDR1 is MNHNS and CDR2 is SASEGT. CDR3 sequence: CASSEGRGGSSSYEQYF. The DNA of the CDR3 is TGTGCCAGCAGTGAAGGGAGGGGGGGCTCCAGCTCCTACGAGCAGTACTTC.

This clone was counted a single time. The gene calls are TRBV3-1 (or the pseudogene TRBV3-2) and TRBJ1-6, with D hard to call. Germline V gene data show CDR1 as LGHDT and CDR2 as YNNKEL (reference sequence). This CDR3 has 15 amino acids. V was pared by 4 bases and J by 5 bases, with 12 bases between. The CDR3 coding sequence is TGTGCCAGCAGCCTCCGAGGGCGGGATAATTCACCCCTCCACTTT. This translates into CASSLRGRDNSPLHF.

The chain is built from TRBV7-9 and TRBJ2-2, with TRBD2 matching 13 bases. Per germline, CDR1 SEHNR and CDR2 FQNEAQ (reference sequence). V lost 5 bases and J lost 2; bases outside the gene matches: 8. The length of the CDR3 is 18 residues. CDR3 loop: CASSIQWTSGGNTGELFF. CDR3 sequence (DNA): TGTGCCAGCAGCATTCAATGGACTAGCGGGGGAAACACCGGGGAGCTGTTTTTT. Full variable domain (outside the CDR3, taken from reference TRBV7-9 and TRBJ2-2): DTGVSQNPRHKITKRGQNVTFRCDPISEHNRLYWYRQTLGQGPEFLTYFQNEAQLEKSRLLSDRFSAERPKGSFSTLEIQRTEQGDSAMYLCASSIQWTSGGNTGELFFGEGSRLTVL.

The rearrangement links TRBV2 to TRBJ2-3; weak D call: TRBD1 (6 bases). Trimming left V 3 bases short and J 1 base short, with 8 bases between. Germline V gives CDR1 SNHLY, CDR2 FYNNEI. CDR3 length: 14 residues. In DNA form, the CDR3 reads TGTGCCAGCAGTGAGGACAGAGGCACAGATACGCAGTATTTT. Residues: CASSEDRGTDTQYF.